Shown below are 7 T cell receptor beta chains from a single sample sequenced in a study of blood T cell repertoires in COVID-19. Using immunoSEQ multiplex PCR, the repertoire was profiled, and TCRdb retains in-frame clones only, with some absent. The sample consists of over 300,000 clones, approximately 87% of them appearing once. The source material was PBMCs or T cells enriched from blood (not recorded which). These receptors all stem from a woman in her 30s with acute COVID-19.

This clone was recorded once. The chain joins TRBV5-1 to TRBJ1-2; D is uncertain. There are 15 residues in the CDR3. V was trimmed by 0 bases and J by 3 bases, leaving 12 bases between them. The germline CDR1 and CDR2 sequences are SGHRS and YFSETQ. CDR3 in amino acids: CASSLARIRDYGYTF. Here the CDR3 DNA reads TGCGCCAGCAGCTTGGCCAGAATTCGGGACTATGGCTACACCTTC. The whole variable domain, remainder taken from reference TRBV5-1 and TRBJ1-2, is KAGVTQTPRYLIKTRGQQVTLSCSPISGHRSVSWYQQTPGQGLQFLFEYFSETQRNKGNFPGRFSGRQFSNSRSEMNVSTLELGDSALYLCASSLARIRDYGYTFGSGTRLTVV.

This clone was seen a handful of times. The CDR3 sequence is CSVAGLAGGLTSSYNEQFF. The CDR3 DNA follows: TGCAGCGTTGCTGGGCTAGCGGGGGGACTAACGAGCTCCTACAATGAGCAGTTCTTC. The chain employs TRBV29-1 and TRBJ2-1, with TRBD2 matching over 11 bases. The J segment lost 0 bases and the V segment lost 4 bases, leaving 14 bases of the junction unmatched. CDR1 is SQVTM, CDR2 ANQGSEA, per germline. The CDR3 has 19 residues.

V is TRBV7-2 and J is TRBJ1-2; a possible D gene is TRBD1 (6 bases). This CDR3 comprises 17 residues. Looked up from germline, CDR1 is SGHTA and CDR2 is FQGNSA. The germline V and J ends were trimmed by 1 base and 2 bases, with 17 bases remaining between them. CDR3: CASSLGQDRTTNYGYTF. Here the CDR3 DNA reads TGTGCCAGCAGCTTAGGACAGGACAGAACGACGAACTATGGCTACACCTTC.

J is TRBJ2-2 and V is TRBV4-3, with D uncertain. The CDR3 runs to 14 residues. Germline V gene data show CDR1 as LGHNA and CDR2 as YSLEER. V lost 0 bases and J 1 base, leaving 3 bases between the germline ends. The CDR3 spells CASSQEQNTGELFF. CDR3 nucleotides: TGCGCCAGCAGCCAAGAACAGAACACCGGGGAGCTGTTTTTT.

The chain joins TRBV2 to TRBJ1-1, with 7 bases fitting TRBD1. This CDR3 has 14 residues. V was pared by 6 bases and J by 2 bases, with 6 bases of the junction left unmatched. Germline V gene data show CDR1 as SNHLY and CDR2 as FYNNEI. The CDR3 bases are TGTGCCAGCAGGGTACAGGGGCTAAACACTGAAGCTTTCTTT. Translating gives CASRVQGLNTEAFF.

A few counts support this clone. This chain uses TRBV12-3 or TRBV12-4 with TRBJ2-1; D is perhaps TRBD2 (6 bases). The CDR3 is made up of 12 amino acids. The V end was cut by 6 bases, the J end by 13 bases, with 16 bases between. CDR3 sequence: CASSLGLGSQFF. The CDR3 coding sequence is TGTGCCAGCAGCCTGGGACTCGGGTCTCAGTTCTTC.

V is TRBV5-1 and J is TRBJ2-5; 9 nucleotides match TRBD1. J was trimmed by 4 bases and V by 1 base; bases with no gene match: 14. CDR1 and CDR2 (germline): SGHRS, YFSETQ. This CDR3 region has 18 residues. This CDR3 reads CASSLYPPGQGLIETQYF. CDR3 nucleotides: TGCGCCAGCAGCTTGTATCCTCCGGGACAGGGTTTGATAGAGACCCAGTACTTC.